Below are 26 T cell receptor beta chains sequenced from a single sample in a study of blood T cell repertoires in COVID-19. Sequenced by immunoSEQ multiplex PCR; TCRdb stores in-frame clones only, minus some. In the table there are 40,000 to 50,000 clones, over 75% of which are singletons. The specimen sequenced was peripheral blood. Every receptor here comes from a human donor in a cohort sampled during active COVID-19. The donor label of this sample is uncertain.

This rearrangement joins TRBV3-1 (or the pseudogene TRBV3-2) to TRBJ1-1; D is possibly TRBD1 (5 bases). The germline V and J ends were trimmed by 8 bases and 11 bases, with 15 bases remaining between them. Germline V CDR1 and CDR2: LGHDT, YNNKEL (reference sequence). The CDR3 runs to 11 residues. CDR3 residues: CASGSGGMAFF. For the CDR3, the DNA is TGTGCCAGCGGGTCGGGGGGGATGGCTTTCTTT.

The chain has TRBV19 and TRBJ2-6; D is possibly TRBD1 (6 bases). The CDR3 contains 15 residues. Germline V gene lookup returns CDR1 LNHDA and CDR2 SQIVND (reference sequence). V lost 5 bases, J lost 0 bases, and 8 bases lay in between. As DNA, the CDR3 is TGTGCCAGTAGTTTGGACAGCTCTGGGGCCAACGTCCTGACTTTC. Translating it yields CASSLDSSGANVLTF.

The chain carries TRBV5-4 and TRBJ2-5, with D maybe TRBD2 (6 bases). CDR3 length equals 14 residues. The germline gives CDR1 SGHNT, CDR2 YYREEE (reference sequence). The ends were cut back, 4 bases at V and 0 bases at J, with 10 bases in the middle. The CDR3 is CASSPGTYQETQYF. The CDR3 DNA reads TGTGCCAGCAGCCCCGGGACTTACCAAGAGACCCAGTACTTC.

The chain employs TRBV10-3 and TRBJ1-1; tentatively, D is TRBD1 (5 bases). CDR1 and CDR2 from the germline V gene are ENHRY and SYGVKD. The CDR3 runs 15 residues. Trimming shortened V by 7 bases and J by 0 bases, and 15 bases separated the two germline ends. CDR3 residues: CAITSREGMNTEAFF. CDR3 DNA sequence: TGTGCCATCACCTCCAGGGAGGGGATGAACACTGAAGCTTTCTTT.

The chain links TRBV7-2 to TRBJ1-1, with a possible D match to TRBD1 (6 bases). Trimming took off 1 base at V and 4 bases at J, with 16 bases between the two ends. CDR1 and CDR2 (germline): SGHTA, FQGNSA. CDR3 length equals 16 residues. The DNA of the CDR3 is TGTGCCAGCAGCTTAGAGGGGACATCCCGGGGCACTGAAGCTTTCTTT. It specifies CASSLEGTSRGTEAFF.

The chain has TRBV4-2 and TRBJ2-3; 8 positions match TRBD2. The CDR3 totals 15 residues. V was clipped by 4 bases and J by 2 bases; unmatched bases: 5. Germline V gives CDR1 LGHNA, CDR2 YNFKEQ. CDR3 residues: CASSRGTSDTDTQYF. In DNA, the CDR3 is TGTGCCAGCAGCCGAGGGACTAGTGACACAGATACGCAGTATTTT.

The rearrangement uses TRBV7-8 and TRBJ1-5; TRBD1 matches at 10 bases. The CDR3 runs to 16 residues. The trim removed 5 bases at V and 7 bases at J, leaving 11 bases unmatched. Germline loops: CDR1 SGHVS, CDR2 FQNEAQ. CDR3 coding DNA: TGTGCCAGCAGCACCGCCGGGACAGGGGAGAGACAGCCCCAGCATTTT. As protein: CASSTAGTGERQPQHF.

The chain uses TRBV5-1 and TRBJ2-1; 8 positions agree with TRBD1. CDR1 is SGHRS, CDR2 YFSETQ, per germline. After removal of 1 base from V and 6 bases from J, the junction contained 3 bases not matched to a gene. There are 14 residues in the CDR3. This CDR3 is CASSLYQGANEQFF. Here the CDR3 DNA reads TGCGCCAGCAGCTTGTATCAGGGGGCCAATGAGCAGTTCTTC.

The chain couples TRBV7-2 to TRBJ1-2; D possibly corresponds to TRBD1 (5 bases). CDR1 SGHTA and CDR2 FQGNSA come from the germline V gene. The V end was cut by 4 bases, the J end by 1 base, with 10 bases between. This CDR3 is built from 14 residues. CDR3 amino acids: CASSYGGSNYGYTF. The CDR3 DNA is TGTGCCAGCAGCTACGGGGGGAGTAACTATGGCTACACCTTC.

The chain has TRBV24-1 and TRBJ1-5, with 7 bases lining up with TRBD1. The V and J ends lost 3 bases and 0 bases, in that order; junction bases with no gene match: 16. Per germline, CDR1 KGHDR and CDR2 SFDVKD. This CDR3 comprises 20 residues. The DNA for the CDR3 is TGTGCCACCAGTGATCACAAAAACTTGGGACAGCAAGATAGCAATCAGCCCCAGCATTTT. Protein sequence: CATSDHKNLGQQDSNQPQHF.

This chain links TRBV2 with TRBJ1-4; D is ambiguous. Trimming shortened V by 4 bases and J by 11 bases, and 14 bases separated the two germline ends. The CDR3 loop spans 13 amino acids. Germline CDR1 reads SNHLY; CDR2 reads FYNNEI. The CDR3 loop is CASSGLLMKKLFF. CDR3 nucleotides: TGTGCCAGCAGTGGTTTGCTAATGAAGAAACTGTTTTTT.

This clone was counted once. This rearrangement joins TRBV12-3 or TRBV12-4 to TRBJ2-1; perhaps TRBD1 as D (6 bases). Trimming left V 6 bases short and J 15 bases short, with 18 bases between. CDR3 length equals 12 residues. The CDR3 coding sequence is TGTGCCAGCAGCCGTATCGGACAGAGCTGGTTCTTC. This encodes CASSRIGQSWFF.

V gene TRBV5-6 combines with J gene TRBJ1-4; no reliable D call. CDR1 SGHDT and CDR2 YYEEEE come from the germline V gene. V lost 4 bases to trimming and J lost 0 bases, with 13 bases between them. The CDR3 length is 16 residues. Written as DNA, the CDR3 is TGTGCCAGCAGCCCCCGTGGCGGGGCAACTAATGAAAAACTGTTTTTT. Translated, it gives CASSPRGGATNEKLFF. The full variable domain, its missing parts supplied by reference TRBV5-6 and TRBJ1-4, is DAGVTQSPTHLIKTRGQQVTLRCSPKSGHDTVSWYQQALGQGPQFIFQYYEEEERQRGNFPDRFSGHQFPNYSSELNVNALLLGDSALYLCASSPRGGATNEKLFFGSGTQLSVL.

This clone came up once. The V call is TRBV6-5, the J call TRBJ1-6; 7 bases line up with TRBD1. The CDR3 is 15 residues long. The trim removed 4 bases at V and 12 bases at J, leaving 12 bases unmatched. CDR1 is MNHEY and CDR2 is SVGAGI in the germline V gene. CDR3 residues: CASSSTGTDGRPLHF. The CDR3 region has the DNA TGTGCCAGCAGTTCGACCGGGACAGACGGAAGACCCCTCCACTTT.

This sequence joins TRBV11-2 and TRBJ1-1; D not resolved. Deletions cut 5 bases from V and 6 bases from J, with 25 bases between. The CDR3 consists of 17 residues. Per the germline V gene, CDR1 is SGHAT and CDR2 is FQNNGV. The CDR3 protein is CASSPPGYLAGFAEAFF. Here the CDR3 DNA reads TGTGCCAGCAGCCCCCCCGGATATTTAGCGGGGTTCGCTGAAGCTTTCTTT.

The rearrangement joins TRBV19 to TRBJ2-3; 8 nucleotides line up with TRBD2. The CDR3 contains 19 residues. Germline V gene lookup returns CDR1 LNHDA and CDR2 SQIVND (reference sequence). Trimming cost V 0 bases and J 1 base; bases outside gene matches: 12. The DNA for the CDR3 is TGTGCCAGTAGTATAGATCCCCCTGGGGAAGCGGGGGGCACAGATACGCAGTATTTT. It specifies CASSIDPPGEAGGTDTQYF.

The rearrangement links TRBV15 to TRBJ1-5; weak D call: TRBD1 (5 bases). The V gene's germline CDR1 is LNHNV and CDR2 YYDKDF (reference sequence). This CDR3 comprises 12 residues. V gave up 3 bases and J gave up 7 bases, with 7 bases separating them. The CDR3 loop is CATSSGGQPQHF. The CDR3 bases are TGTGCCACCAGCAGCGGGGGGCAGCCCCAGCATTTT.

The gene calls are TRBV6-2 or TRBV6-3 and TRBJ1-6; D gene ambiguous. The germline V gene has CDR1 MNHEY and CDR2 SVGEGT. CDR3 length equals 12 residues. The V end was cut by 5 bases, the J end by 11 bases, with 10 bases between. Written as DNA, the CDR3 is TGTGCCAGCAGTATGATTTGGCCACCCCTCCACTTT. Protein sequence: CASSMIWPPLHF.

The CDR3 DNA reads TGTGCCAGCAGTTTATCGAGGGGCGGGGCCGGGGAGCTGTTTTTT. Translated: CASSLSRGGAGELFF. The gene calls are TRBV28 and TRBJ2-2, with D tentatively TRBD2 (6 bases). The CDR3 runs to 15 residues. V lost 1 base, J lost 6 bases, and 12 bases lay in between. Germline CDR1 MDHEN, CDR2 SYDVKM.

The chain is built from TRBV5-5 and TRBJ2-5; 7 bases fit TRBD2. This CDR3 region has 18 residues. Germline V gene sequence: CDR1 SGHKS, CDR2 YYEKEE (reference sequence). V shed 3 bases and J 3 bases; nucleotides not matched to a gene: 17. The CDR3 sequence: CASSYGGGRGIAEETQYF. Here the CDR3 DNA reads TGTGCCAGCAGCTATGGGGGAGGGCGGGGGATAGCGGAAGAGACCCAGTACTTC.

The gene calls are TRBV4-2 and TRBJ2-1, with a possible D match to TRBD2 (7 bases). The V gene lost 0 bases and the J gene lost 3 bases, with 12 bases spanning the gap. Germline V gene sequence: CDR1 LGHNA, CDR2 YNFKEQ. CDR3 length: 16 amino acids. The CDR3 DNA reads TGTGCCAGCAGCCAAGATCGGGGGGCTCTCTACAATGAGCAGTTCTTC. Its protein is CASSQDRGALYNEQFF.

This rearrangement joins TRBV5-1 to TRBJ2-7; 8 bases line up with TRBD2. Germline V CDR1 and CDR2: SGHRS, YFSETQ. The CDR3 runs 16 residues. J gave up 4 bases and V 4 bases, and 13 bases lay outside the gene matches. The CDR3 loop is CASSPAGTSGLYEQYF. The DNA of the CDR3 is TGCGCCAGCAGCCCGGCCGGGACTAGTGGTTTGTACGAGCAGTACTTC.

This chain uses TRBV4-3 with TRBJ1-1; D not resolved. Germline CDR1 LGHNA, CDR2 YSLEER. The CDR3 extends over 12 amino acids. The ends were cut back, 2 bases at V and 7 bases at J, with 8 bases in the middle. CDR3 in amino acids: CASSQQVGEAFF. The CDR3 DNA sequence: TGCGCCAGCAGCCAACAGGTGGGTGAAGCTTTCTTT.

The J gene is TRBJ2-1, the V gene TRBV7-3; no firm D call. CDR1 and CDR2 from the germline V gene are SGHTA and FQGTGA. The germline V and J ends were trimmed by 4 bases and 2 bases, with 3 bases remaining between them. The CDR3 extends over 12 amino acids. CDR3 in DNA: TGTGCCAGCAGCTCCACCTACAATGAGCAGTTCTTC. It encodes CASSSTYNEQFF.

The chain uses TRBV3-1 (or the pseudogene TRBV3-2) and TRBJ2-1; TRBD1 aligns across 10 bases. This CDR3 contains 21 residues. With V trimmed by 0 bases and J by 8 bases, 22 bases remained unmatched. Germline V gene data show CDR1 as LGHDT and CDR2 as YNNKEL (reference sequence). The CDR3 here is CASSQDRSGTGAFRGRDEQFF. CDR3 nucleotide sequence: TGTGCCAGCAGCCAAGATCGTAGCGGGACAGGGGCCTTTCGAGGTCGAGATGAGCAGTTCTTC.

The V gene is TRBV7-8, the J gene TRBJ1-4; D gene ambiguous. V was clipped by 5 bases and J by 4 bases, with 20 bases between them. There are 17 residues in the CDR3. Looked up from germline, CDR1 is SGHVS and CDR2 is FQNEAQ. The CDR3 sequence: CASSQFHLTEYNEKLFF. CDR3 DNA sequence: TGTGCCAGCAGCCAATTCCACTTGACTGAGTATAATGAAAAACTGTTTTTT.